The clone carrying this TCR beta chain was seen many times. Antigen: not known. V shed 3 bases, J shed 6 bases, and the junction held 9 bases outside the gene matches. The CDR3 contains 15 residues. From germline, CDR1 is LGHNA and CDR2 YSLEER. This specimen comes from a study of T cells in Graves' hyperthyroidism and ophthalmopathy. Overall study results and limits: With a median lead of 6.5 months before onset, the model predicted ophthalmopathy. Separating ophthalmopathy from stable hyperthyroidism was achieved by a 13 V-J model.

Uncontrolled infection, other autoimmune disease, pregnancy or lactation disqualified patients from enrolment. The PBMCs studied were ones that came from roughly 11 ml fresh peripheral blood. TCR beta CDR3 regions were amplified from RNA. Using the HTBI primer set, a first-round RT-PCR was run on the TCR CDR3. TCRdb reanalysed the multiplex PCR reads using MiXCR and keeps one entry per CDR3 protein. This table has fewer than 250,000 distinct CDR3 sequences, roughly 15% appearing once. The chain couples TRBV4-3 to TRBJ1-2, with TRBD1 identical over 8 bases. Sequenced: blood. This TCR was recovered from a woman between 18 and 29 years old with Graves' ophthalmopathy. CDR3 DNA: TGCGCCAGCAGCCAGGCAGTGACAGGGGCCAATGGCTACACCTTC. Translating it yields CASSQAVTGANGYTF.